The next 7 T cell receptor beta chains were all read from a single sample in a study of T cells in Graves' hyperthyroidism and ophthalmopathy. From RNA transcripts, TCR beta CDR3 regions were amplified. Initially, a first-round RT-PCR of the TCR CDR3 employed the HTBI primer set. Each CDR3 protein is one row after TCRdb ran MiXCR on the multiplex PCR reads. The sample contains hundreds of thousands of distinct CDR3 sequences, 18% of which appear only once. The sequenced material came from blood. These receptors originate from a woman in her forties or fifties with Graves' hyperthyroidism that later progressed to Graves' ophthalmopathy.

The chain joins TRBV15 to TRBJ1-4; D not certain. The germline V gene encodes CDR1 LNHNV and CDR2 YYDKDF (reference sequence). Trimming stripped 4 bases from V and 2 bases from J, with 11 bases between. This CDR3 spans 15 amino acids. The CDR3 is CATSISPVTNEKLFF. The CDR3 DNA reads as TGTGCCACCAGCATAAGCCCAGTGACTAATGAAAAACTGTTTTTT.

The chain joins TRBV29-1 to TRBJ2-1; 8 bases line up with TRBD2. This CDR3 contains 15 residues. Germline V gene sequence: CDR1 SQVTM, CDR2 ANQGSEA. J was trimmed by 1 base and V by 6 bases; bases with no gene match: 8. CDR3 sequence reads: CSVAGAGGSYNEQFF. The CDR3 DNA sequence: TGCAGCGTCGCGGGGGCGGGGGGTTCCTACAATGAGCAGTTCTTC.

The chain combines TRBV4-2 with TRBJ2-7; TRBD1 matches 7 bases. Germline CDR1 and CDR2: LGHNA and YNFKEQ. V shed 0 bases and J 0 bases; nucleotides not matched to a gene: 2. This CDR3 has 15 residues. The chain's CDR3 is CASSQEDRPSYEQYF. The CDR3 DNA reads as TGTGCCAGCAGCCAAGAGGACAGGCCCTCCTACGAGCAGTACTTC.

About this clonotype: A read error may explain this, as a much larger clone is one base away. The rearrangement links TRBV7-9 to TRBJ1-6, with D unresolved. The CDR3 is made up of 14 amino acids. With 6 bases removed from V and 5 bases from J, the gap between germline ends came to 11 bases. The germline V gene has CDR1 SEHNR and CDR2 FQNEAQ (reference sequence). The DNA for the CDR3 is TGTGCCAGCAGTCAGCCAGAGGATAATTCACCCCTCCACTTT. Translating it yields CASSQPEDNSPLHF.

This clonotype has only a few counts. This chain connects TRBV12-3 or TRBV12-4 to TRBJ1-2, with 9 nucleotides matching TRBD1. There are 12 residues in the CDR3. V was pared by 4 bases and J by 7 bases, with 1 base of the junction left unmatched. In nucleotides, the CDR3 is TGTGCCAGCAGTTGGACAGGGGTTGGCTACACCTTC. It codes for CASSWTGVGYTF.

This clonotype was seen ten or more times. The chain is built from TRBV2 and TRBJ2-1; D unclear. From germline, CDR1 is SNHLY and CDR2 FYNNEI. The CDR3 runs to 12 residues. Deletions cut 8 bases from V and 5 bases from J, with 10 bases between. The CDR3 is CASSEKDNEQFF. CDR3 DNA sequence: TGTGCCAGCTCGGAAAAAGACAATGAGCAGTTCTTC.

The table lists this clonotype with many counts. The V and J genes are TRBV12-3 or TRBV12-4 and TRBJ2-5; 8 bases are shared with TRBD2. With V trimmed by 2 bases and J by 5 bases, 4 bases remained unmatched. The CDR3 has 14 amino acids. The CDR3 bases are TGTGCCAGCAGTTTATTTAGCGGGGTGGAGACCCAGTACTTC. It specifies CASSLFSGVETQYF.